This T cell receptor beta chain was observed in a study of blood T cells in healthy people across ages. Study context: Template switching recovered approximately one barcoded beta molecule for every two T cells. Whole-study results and caveats: Strong correlation linked observed beta diversity and percent naive T cells. Among long-lived donors, naive CD4+ cells were more numerous and diversity higher than in aged donors.

Then a second PCR, running about 6 to 12 cycles, was carried out with a sample-barcoded 5' primer and a J-beta primer mix. MiXCR, applied by TCRdb to the 5' RACE reads, yields one record per CDR3 protein. The table has around 1.7 million distinct CDR3 sequences, roughly 27% seen once. Germline V lookup: CDR1 DFQATT, CDR2 SNEGSKA (reference sequence). Germline trimming cut 0 bases from V and 6 bases from J; bases unmatched to any gene: 8. The CDR3 consists of 16 residues. A word on this clonotype: Antigen unknown.

PBMCs numbering at least 6 million were isolated per sample. Sequencing was performed on blood. The chain uses TRBV20-1 and TRBJ2-1, with TRBD2 matching 10 bases. The TCR originated in a woman in her twenties or thirties in good health. The chain's CDR3 is CSAREGGLAYINEQFF. In nucleotides, the CDR3 is TGCAGTGCTAGAGAAGGGGGACTAGCGTACATCAATGAGCAGTTCTTC.